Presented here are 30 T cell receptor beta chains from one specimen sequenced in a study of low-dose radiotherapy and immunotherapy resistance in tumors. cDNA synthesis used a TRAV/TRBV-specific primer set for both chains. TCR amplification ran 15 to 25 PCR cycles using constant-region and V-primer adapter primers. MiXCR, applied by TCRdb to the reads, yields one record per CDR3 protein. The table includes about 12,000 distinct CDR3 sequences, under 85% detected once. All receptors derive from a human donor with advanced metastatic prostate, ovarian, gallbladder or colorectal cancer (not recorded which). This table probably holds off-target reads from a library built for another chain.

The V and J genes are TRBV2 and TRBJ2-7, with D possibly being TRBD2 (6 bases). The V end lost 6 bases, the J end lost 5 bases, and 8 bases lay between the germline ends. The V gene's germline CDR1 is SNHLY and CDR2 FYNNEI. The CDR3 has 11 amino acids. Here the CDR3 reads CASREGHEQYF. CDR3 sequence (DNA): TGTGCCAGCAGGGAGGGGCACGAGCAGTACTTC.

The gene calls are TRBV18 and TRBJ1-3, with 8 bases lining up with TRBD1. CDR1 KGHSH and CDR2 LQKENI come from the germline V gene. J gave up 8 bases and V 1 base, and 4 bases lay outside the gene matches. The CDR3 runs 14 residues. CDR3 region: CASSPRQGIDTIYF. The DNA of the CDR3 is TGTGCCAGCTCACCACGACAGGGGATTGACACCATATATTTT.

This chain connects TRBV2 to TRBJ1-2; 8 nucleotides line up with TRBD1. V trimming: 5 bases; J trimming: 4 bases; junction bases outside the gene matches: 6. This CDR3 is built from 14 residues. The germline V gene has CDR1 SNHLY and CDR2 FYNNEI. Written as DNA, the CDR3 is TGTGCCAGCAGTACCACAGGACAGGGCTATGGCTACACCTTC. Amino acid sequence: CASSTTGQGYGYTF.

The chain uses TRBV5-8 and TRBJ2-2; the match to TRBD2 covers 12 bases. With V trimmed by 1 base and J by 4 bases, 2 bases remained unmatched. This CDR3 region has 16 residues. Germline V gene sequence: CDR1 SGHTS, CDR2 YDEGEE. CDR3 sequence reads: CASSLSSGRATGELFF. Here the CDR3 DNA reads TGTGCCAGCAGCTTGTCTAGCGGGAGGGCCACCGGGGAGCTGTTTTTT. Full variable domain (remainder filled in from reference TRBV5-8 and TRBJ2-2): EAGVTQSPTHLIKTRGQQATLRCSPISGHTSVYWYQQALGLGLQFLLWYDEGEERNRGNFPPRFSGRQFPNYSSELNVNALELEDSALYLCASSLSSGRATGELFFGEGSRLTVL.

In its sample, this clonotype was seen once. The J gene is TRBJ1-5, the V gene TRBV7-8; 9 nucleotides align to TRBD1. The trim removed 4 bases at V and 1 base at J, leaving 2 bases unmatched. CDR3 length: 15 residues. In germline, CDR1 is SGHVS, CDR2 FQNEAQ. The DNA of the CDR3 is TGTGCCAGCAGCTACGGACAGGGGAGCAATCAGCCCCAGCATTTT. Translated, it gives CASSYGQGSNQPQHF.

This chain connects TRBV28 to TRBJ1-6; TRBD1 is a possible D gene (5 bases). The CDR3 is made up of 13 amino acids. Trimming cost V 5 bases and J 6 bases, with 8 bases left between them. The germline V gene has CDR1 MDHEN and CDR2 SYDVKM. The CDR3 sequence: CASSSGANSPLHF. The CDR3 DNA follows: TGTGCCAGCAGTAGCGGGGCTAATTCACCCCTCCACTTT.

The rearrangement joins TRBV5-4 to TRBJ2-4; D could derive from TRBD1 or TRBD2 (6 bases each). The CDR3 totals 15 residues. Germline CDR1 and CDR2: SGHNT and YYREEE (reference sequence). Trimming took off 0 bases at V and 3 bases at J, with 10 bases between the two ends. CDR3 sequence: CASSLEGGLKNIQYF. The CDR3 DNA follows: TGTGCCAGCAGCTTGGAAGGGGGACTCAAAAACATTCAGTACTTC. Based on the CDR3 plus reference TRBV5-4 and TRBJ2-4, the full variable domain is ETGVTQSPTHLIKTRGQQVTLRCSSQSGHNTVSWYQQALGQGPQFIFQYYREEENGRGNFPPRFSGLQFPNYSSELNVNALELDDSALYLCASSLEGGLKNIQYFGAGTRLSVL.

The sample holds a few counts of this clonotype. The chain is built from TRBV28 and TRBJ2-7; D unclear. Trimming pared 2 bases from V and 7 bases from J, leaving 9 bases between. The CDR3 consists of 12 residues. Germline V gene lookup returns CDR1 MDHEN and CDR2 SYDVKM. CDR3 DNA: TGTGCCAGCAGTTTAGGATCGTGGGAGCAGTACTTC. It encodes CASSLGSWEQYF.

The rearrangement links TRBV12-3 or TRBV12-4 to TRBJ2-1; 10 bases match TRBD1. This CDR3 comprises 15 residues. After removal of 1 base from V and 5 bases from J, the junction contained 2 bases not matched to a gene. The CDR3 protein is CASSLGGQGHNEQFF. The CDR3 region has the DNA TGTGCCAGCAGTTTAGGGGGACAGGGGCACAATGAGCAGTTCTTC.

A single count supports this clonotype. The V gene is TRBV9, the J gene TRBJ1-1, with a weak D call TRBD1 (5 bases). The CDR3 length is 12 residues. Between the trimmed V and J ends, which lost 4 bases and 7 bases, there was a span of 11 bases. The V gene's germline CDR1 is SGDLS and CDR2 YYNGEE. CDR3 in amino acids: CASSPRGGEAFF. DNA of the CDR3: TGTGCCAGCAGCCCTCGGGGCGGTGAAGCTTTCTTT. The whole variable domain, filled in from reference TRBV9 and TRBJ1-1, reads DSGVTQTPKHLITATGQRVTLRCSPRSGDLSVYWYQQSLDQGLQFLIQYYNGEERAKGNILERFSAQQFPDLHSELNLSSLELGDSALYFCASSPRGGEAFFGQGTRLTVV.

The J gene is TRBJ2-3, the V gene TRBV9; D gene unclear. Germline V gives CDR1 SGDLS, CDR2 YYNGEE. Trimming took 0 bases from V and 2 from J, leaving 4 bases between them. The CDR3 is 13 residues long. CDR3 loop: CASSVADTDTQYF. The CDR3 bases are TGTGCCAGCAGCGTAGCGGACACAGATACGCAGTATTTT.

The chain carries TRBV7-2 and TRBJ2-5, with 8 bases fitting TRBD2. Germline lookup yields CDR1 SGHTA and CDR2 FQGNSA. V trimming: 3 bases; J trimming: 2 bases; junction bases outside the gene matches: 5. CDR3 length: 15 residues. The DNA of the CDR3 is TGTGCCAGCAGCTTTTTCGGGGGGGGACAAGAGACCCAGTACTTC. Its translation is CASSFFGGGQETQYF.

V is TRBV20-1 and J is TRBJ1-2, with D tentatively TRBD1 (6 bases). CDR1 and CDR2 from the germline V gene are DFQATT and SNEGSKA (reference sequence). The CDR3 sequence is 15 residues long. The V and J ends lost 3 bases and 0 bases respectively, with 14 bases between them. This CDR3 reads CSARGGGQANYGYTF. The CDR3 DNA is TGCAGTGCTAGGGGGGGGGGCCAAGCTAACTATGGCTACACCTTC.

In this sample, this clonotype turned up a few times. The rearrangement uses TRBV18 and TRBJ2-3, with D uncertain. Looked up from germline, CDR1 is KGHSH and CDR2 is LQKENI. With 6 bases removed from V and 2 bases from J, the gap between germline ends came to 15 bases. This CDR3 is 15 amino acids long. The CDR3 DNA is TGTGCCAGCTCGCCCCTCCCGGGTACCACAGATACGCAGTATTTT. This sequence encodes CASSPLPGTTDTQYF.

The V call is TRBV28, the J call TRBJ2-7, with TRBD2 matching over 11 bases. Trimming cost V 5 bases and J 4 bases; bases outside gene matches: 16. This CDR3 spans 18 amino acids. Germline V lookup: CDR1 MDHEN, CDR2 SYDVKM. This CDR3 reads CASSPTRGTSGRKYEQYF. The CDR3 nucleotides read TGTGCCAGCAGTCCCACCCGGGGAACTAGCGGGAGAAAATACGAGCAGTACTTC.

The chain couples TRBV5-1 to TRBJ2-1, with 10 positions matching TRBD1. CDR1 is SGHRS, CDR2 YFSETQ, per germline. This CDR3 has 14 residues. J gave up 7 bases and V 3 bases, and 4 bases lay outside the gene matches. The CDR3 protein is CASSWTGGWNEQFF. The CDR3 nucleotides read TGCGCCAGCAGCTGGACAGGGGGGTGGAATGAGCAGTTCTTC.

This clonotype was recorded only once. The CDR3 region is CASSAPAFTGELFF. CDR3 DNA sequence: TGTGCCAGCAGTGCCCCGGCTTTCACCGGGGAGCTGTTTTTT. The rearrangement joins TRBV28 to TRBJ2-2, with no clear D. The CDR3 loop spans 14 amino acids. In germline, CDR1 is MDHEN, CDR2 SYDVKM. The germline V and J ends were trimmed by 5 bases and 4 bases, with 11 bases remaining between them.

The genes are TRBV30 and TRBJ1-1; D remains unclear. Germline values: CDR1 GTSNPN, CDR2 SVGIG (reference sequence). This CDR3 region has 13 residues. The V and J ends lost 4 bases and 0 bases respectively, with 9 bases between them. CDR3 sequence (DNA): TGTGCCTGGAACCCGGGCATGAACACTGAAGCTTTCTTT. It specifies CAWNPGMNTEAFF.

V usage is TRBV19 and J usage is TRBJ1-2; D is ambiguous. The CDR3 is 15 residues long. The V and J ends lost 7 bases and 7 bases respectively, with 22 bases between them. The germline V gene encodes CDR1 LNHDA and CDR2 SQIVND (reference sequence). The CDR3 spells CASTTSLPIFGGYTF. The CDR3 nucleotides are TGTGCCAGTACCACCTCCCTGCCCATCTTCGGTGGCTACACCTTC.

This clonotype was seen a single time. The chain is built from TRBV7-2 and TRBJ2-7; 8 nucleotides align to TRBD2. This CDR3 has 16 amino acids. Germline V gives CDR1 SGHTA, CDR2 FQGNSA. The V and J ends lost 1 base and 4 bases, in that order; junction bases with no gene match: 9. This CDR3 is CASSLGASGSRYEQYF. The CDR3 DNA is TGTGCCAGCAGCTTAGGGGCCAGCGGGAGTAGGTACGAGCAGTACTTC.

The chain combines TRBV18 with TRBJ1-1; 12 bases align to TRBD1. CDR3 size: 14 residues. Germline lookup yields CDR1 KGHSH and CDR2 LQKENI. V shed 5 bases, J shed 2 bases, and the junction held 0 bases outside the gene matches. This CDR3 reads CASSGTGGNTEAFF. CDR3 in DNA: TGTGCCAGCTCAGGGACAGGGGGCAACACTGAAGCTTTCTTT.

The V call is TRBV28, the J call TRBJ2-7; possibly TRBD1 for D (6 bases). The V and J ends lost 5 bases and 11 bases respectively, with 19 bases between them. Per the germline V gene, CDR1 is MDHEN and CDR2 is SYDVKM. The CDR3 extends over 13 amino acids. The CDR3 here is CASSTTTHRAEYF. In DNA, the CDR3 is TGTGCCAGCAGTACAACTACTCACAGGGCGGAGTACTTC.

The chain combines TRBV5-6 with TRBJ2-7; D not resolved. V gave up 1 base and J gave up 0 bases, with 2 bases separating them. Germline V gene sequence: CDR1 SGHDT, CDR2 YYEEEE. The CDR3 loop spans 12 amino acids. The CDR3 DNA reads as TGTGCCAGCAGCTTGAGCTCCTACGAGCAGTACTTC. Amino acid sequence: CASSLSSYEQYF.

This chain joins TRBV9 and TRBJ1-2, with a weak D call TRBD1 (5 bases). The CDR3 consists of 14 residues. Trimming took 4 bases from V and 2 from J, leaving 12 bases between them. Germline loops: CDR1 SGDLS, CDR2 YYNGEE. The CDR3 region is CASSPGGGNYGYTF. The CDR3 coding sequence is TGTGCCAGCAGCCCCGGGGGGGGGAACTATGGCTACACCTTC.

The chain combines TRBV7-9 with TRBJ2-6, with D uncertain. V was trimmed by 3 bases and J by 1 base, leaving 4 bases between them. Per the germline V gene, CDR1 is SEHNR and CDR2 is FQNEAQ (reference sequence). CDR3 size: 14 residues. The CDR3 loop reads CASSFQSGANVLTF. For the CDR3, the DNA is TGTGCCAGCAGCTTTCAGTCTGGGGCCAACGTCCTGACTTTC.

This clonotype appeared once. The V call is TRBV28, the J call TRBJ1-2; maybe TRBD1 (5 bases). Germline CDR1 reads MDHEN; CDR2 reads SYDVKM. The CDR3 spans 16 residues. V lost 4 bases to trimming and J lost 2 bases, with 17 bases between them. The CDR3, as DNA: TGTGCCAGCAGTTCCGGGGGGTACACGATGAACTATGGCTACACCTTC. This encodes CASSSGGYTMNYGYTF.

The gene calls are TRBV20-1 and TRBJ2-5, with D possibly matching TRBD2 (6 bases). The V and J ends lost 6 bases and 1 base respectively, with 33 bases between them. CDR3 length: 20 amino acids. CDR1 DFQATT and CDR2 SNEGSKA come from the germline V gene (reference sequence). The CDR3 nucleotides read TGCAGTGCATTCGAGGCGGGATCGCCAGCCGGCCTCCCTTTCCAAGAGACCCAGTACTTC. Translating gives CSAFEAGSPAGLPFQETQYF.

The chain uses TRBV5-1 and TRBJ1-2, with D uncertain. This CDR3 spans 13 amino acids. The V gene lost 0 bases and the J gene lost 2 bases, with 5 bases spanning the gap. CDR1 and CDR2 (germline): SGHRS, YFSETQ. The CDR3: CASSLDINYGYTF. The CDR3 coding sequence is TGCGCCAGCAGCTTGGATATCAACTATGGCTACACCTTC.

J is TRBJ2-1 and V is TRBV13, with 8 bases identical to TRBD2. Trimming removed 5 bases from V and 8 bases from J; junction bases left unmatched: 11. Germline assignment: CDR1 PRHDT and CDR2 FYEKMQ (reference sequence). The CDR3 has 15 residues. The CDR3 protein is CASSPWSGSFHEQFF. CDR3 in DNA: TGTGCCAGCAGCCCGTGGAGCGGGAGTTTCCATGAGCAGTTCTTC.

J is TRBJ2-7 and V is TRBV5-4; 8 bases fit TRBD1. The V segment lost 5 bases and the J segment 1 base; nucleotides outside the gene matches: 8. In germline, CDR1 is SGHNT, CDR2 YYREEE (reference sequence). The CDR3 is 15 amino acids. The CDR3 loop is CASSSSGTGSYEQYF. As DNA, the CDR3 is TGTGCCAGCAGTTCGTCCGGGACAGGTTCCTACGAGCAGTACTTC.